Described below is a single T cell receptor (beta chain) sequence and its context. The data originate from a study of cytomegalovirus exposure and HLA in healthy donors. The primer mix had 60 Vbeta and 13 Jbeta primers. Clones were read by immunoSEQ multiplex PCR, and TCRdb kept only the in-frame ones, dropping some. The sample consists of about 160,000 clones, about 75% of them appearing once. Germline assignment: CDR1 SGHAT and CDR2 FQNNGV. The CDR3 length is 12 residues. V was trimmed by 5 bases and J by 2 bases, leaving 5 bases between them. The sample was PBMCs. The J gene is TRBJ2-3, the V gene TRBV11-2; D unresolved. The clonotype comes from a woman between 45 and 65 years old in good health and CMV-seropositive. The CDR3 loop reads CASSRHTDTQYF. Written as DNA, the CDR3 is TGTGCCAGCAGCCGACACACAGATACGCAGTATTTT.